Below, one T cell receptor (beta chain) is given with its context. This sample stems from a study of blood T cell repertoires in COVID-19. Study background: The United States, Italy and Spain provided the acute and convalescent COVID-19 samples. T cells, B-cell-depleted T cells, or PBMCs supplied cDNA or gDNA.

This CDR3 region has 14 residues. The V gene's germline CDR1 is LGHDT and CDR2 YNNKEL (reference sequence). V was cut by 3 bases and J by 6 bases, with 13 bases left in between. Per the study methods: The authors estimated nucleated cell counts from reference gene primer amplification. Measured with immunoSEQ multiplex PCR; TCRdb has only the in-frame clones, and not every one. Clone size and V and J calls were adopted from that table, with D and trimming inferred from the DNA. Here the sample spans roughly 150,000 clones, about 85% being singletons. The origin of this receptor is a woman in her 70s with acute or convalescent COVID-19. The rearrangement joins TRBV3-1 (or the pseudogene TRBV3-2) to TRBJ2-3; weak D call: TRBD1 (5 bases). Material: peripheral blood. DNA for the CDR3: TGTGCCAGCAGCCACCAGGGCCTCACGGATACGCAGTATTTT. The encoded protein is CASSHQGLTDTQYF.